This TCR beta chain came from a study of human T cells and chemical hapten exposure. TCRdb used MiXCR to reprocess the RACE reads, holding one entry per CDR3 protein. This table holds about 100,000 distinct CDR3 sequences, around 10% found once. This clonotype was picked up a small number of times. Germline CDR1 reads SGHDN; CDR2 reads FVKESK. V lost 5 bases to trimming and J lost 4 bases, with 17 bases between them. This CDR3 is 15 amino acids long. Sample time point: patch test 2, 6 weeks after DPC sensitization. Treatment: therapeutic diphenylcyclopropenone sensitization with weekly scalp DPC. The sample in question was whole blood, obtained in connection with sensitization to the hapten diphenylcyclopropenone (DPC). V and J are TRBV14 and TRBJ2-5; D might be TRBD2 (6 bases). The receptor's source is a middle-aged woman with alopecia areata. Some clones in this sample may be carry-over from other donors' samples. The CDR3 DNA is TGTGCCAGCAGCTTCGGTCTTAGAGCGGGAGAGACCCAGTACTTC. It yields the protein CASSFGLRAGETQYF.